This entry concerns a single T cell receptor (beta chain). What it recognizes is unknown. This entry is derived from a study of T cell responses to AZD1222 COVID-19 vaccine. The overall study: Timing groups of about 4 and about 12 weeks for second doses were pooled. Study findings and constraints: Among spike-specific TCRs, nearly half reportedly target unmutated variant regions. Females outnumbered males among donors, who were mostly white British; clonal diversity was possibly underestimated.

The CDR3 runs to 14 residues. Germline V gene lookup returns CDR1 KGHSH and CDR2 LQKENI. V lost 2 bases, J lost 2 bases, and 9 bases lay in between. Profiling relied on immunoSEQ multiplex PCR, and the TCRdb table lists in-frame clones only, not all of them. The table includes 100,000 to 150,000 clones, around 89% detected once. The sample here was peripheral blood, taken on day 0 of AZD1222 vaccination. This TCR came from an adult in good health. The chain combines TRBV18 with TRBJ1-1; D call uncertain. This chain's CDR3 is CASSPGIPNTEAFF. CDR3 DNA: TGTGCCAGCTCACCAGGGATACCAAACACTGAAGCTTTCTTT.